The 25 T cell receptor beta chains presented below share a single source sample, sequenced in a study of control samples from healthy donors and cancer patients. The repertoire was sequenced with immunoSEQ multiplex PCR; TCRdb's copy has only in-frame clones and lacks some. Of about 15,000 clones in the sample, about 80% were seen once. The source material was formalin-fixed, paraffin-embedded tissue. The receptors here all came from a female donor with lung cancer.

The chain has TRBV19 and TRBJ1-5, with D possibly TRBD1 on 5 matching bases. CDR3 length: 12 residues. V was cut by 7 bases and J by 11 bases, with 15 bases left in between. CDR1 and CDR2 from the germline V gene are LNHDA and SQIVND (reference sequence). The CDR3 protein is CASKEGGETQHF. DNA for the CDR3: TGTGCCAGTAAAGAGGGAGGGGAGACCCAGCATTTT.

The chain couples TRBV29-1 to TRBJ2-3; 10 bases are shared with TRBD1. V gave up 5 bases and J gave up 1 base; unmatched junction bases: 12. The CDR3 runs to 17 residues. Germline CDR1 and CDR2: SQVTM and ANQGSEA. DNA for the CDR3: TGCAGCGTTACCCCGGGACAGGGGATTCAGGGCACAGATACGCAGTATTTT. This sequence encodes CSVTPGQGIQGTDTQYF.

Of note for this clone: At one end, the junction sequence differs from germline, possibly due to a read error. The chain has TRBV11-2 and TRBJ2-3; D ambiguous. CDR3 length: 13 amino acids. CDR1 and CDR2 (germline): SGHAT, FQNNGV. The CDR3 DNA reads as TGTACCAGCAGCTTAGGGCGCACAGATACGCAGTATTTT. It translates to CTSSLGRTDTQYF. Using reference TRBV11-2 and TRBJ2-3 for the parts outside the CDR3, the full variable domain is EAGVAQSPRYKIIEKRQSVAFWCNPISGHATLYWYQQILGQGPKLLIQFQNNGVVDDSQLPKDRFSAERLKGVDSTLKIQPAKLEDSAVYLCTSSLGRTDTQYFGPGTRLTVL.

J is TRBJ2-7 and V is TRBV11-2; weak D call: TRBD2 (6 bases). This CDR3 is 14 amino acids long. The V gene's germline CDR1 is SGHAT and CDR2 FQNNGV. Trimming pared 8 bases from V and 3 bases from J, leaving 17 bases between. The CDR3 spells CASSQEPGGYEQYF. As DNA, the CDR3 is TGTGCCAGCTCCCAAGAGCCCGGGGGCTACGAGCAGTACTTC. Filled out from reference TRBV11-2 and TRBJ2-7, the complete variable domain reads EAGVAQSPRYKIIEKRQSVAFWCNPISGHATLYWYQQILGQGPKLLIQFQNNGVVDDSQLPKDRFSAERLKGVDSTLKIQPAKLEDSAVYLCASSQEPGGYEQYFGPGTRLTVT.

The V and J genes are TRBV4-2 and TRBJ2-3, with 11 bases matching TRBD2. Germline values: CDR1 LGHNA, CDR2 YNFKEQ. CDR3 size: 18 residues. Trimming cost V 5 bases and J 2 bases; bases outside gene matches: 12. The CDR3 here is CASSSYKTSGEYTDTQYF. DNA for the CDR3: TGTGCCAGCAGCTCCTACAAGACTAGCGGGGAATACACAGATACGCAGTATTTT.

Only one count was recorded for this clone. The gene calls are TRBV19 and TRBJ1-1; no clear D. Trimming took off 3 bases at V and 0 bases at J, with 8 bases between the two ends. CDR3 length: 14 residues. From germline, CDR1 is LNHDA and CDR2 SQIVND (reference sequence). CDR3 in DNA: TGTGCCAGTAGTATGGGTGTCATGAACACTGAAGCTTTCTTT. This translates into CASSMGVMNTEAFF.

This clone has more than one count but fewer than ten. The chain uses TRBV5-1 and TRBJ1-3; perhaps TRBD1 as D (5 bases). This CDR3 is 15 amino acids long. Trimming removed 4 bases from V and 3 bases from J, with 14 bases in between. Germline V lookup: CDR1 SGHRS, CDR2 YFSETQ. The CDR3 DNA is TGCGCCAGCAGCGTAGCCTCAGGGCATGGAAACACCATATATTTT. Translating gives CASSVASGHGNTIYF.

The J gene is TRBJ2-7, the V gene TRBV19, with 8 bases identical to TRBD1. After removal of 6 bases from V and 2 bases from J, the junction contained 9 bases not matched to a gene. From germline, CDR1 is LNHDA and CDR2 SQIVND (reference sequence). The CDR3 has 15 residues. CDR3 DNA sequence: TGTGCCAGTAGCGTCGACAGGGGAAAAACCTACGAGCAGTACTTC. Translating it yields CASSVDRGKTYEQYF.

This sequence joins TRBV4-2 and TRBJ1-4; TRBD1 might be the D (5 bases). CDR1 is LGHNA and CDR2 is YNFKEQ in the germline V gene. This CDR3 has 14 amino acids. Trimming took off 1 base at V and 8 bases at J, with 11 bases between the two ends. The DNA for the CDR3 is TGTGCCAGCAGCCAAGGTCAGGGAAAAGAAAAACTGTTTTTT. Its protein product is CASSQGQGKEKLFF.

The V and J genes are TRBV11-2 and TRBJ2-1; 11 bases map to TRBD2. Germline V gene data show CDR1 as SGHAT and CDR2 as FQNNGV. The CDR3 totals 16 residues. Trimming at V came to 5 bases and at J to 7 bases, leaving 10 bases not matched to a gene. This CDR3 reads CASSPMTSGISNEQFF. In nucleotides, the CDR3 is TGTGCCAGCAGCCCCATGACTAGCGGGATTAGTAATGAGCAGTTCTTC.

The chain is built from TRBV7-3 and TRBJ2-1; D remains unclear. Germline V gene data show CDR1 as SGHTA and CDR2 as FQGTGA. There are 15 residues in the CDR3. Between the trimmed V and J ends, which lost 2 bases and 2 bases, there was a span of 10 bases. CDR3 residues: CASSLVGEPYNEQFF. The CDR3 DNA follows: TGTGCCAGCAGCTTAGTTGGAGAACCCTACAATGAGCAGTTCTTC.

The rearrangement uses TRBV10-3 and TRBJ1-1; 8 bases are a match to TRBD1. CDR1 is ENHRY, CDR2 SYGVKD, per germline. The CDR3 consists of 14 residues. The V segment lost 11 bases and the J segment 1 base; nucleotides outside the gene matches: 9. The CDR3 DNA is TGTGCCGGCCGGGCGACAGGGGAGAACACTGAAGCTTTCTTT. Translated: CAGRATGENTEAFF.

The chain uses TRBV11-2 and TRBJ2-1; D gene uncertain. V lost 3 bases to trimming and J lost 6 bases, with 6 bases between them. The CDR3 length is 12 residues. From germline, CDR1 is SGHAT and CDR2 FQNNGV. The DNA of the CDR3 is TGTGCCAGCAGCTTCAGCCTCAATGAGCAGTTCTTC. This translates into CASSFSLNEQFF. The variable domain in full, with the rest retrieved from reference TRBV11-2 and TRBJ2-1, is EAGVAQSPRYKIIEKRQSVAFWCNPISGHATLYWYQQILGQGPKLLIQFQNNGVVDDSQLPKDRFSAERLKGVDSTLKIQPAKLEDSAVYLCASSFSLNEQFFGPGTRLTVL.

The chain recombines TRBV11-2 with TRBJ2-7; possibly TRBD2 for D (5 bases). Germline values: CDR1 SGHAT, CDR2 FQNNGV. This CDR3 comprises 15 residues. V lost 1 base and J lost 6, with 16 bases in between. Written as DNA, the CDR3 is TGTGCCAGCAGCTTAGGAGGGAGTGGTAGTTTCGAGCAGTACTTC. Its translation: CASSLGGSGSFEQYF. The complete variable domain, with remaining parts taken from reference TRBV11-2 and TRBJ2-7, reads EAGVAQSPRYKIIEKRQSVAFWCNPISGHATLYWYQQILGQGPKLLIQFQNNGVVDDSQLPKDRFSAERLKGVDSTLKIQPAKLEDSAVYLCASSLGGSGSFEQYFGPGTRLTVT.

Remarks on this clone: The identical CDR3 is also encoded by other nucleotide sequences in the sample. The J gene is TRBJ2-1, the V gene TRBV4-1; TRBD2 matches 11 bases. J was trimmed by 2 bases and V by 0 bases; bases with no gene match: 3. Germline loops: CDR1 MGHRA, CDR2 YSYEKL. This CDR3 is 17 amino acids long. DNA for the CDR3: TGCGCCAGCAGCCAAGATCCGGGACTAGCGGCCTACAATGAGCAGTTCTTC. It codes for CASSQDPGLAAYNEQFF.

V gene TRBV7-3 combines with J gene TRBJ2-1; 8 nucleotides align to TRBD2. V lost 4 bases, J lost 13 bases, and 12 bases stayed unmatched. Germline values: CDR1 SGHTA, CDR2 FQGTGA. This CDR3 has 14 amino acids. The CDR3 coding sequence is TGTGCCAGCAGCTATATTAGCGGGGCCAGGGAACAGTTCTTC. Protein sequence: CASSYISGAREQFF.

V and J are TRBV6-5 and TRBJ2-1; 10 bases agree with TRBD2. The length of the CDR3 is 15 residues. Germline CDR1 and CDR2: MNHEY and SVGAGI. V was pared by 4 bases and J by 7 bases, with 7 bases of the junction left unmatched. The CDR3 is CASSWASGGRNEQFF. Written as DNA, the CDR3 is TGTGCCAGCAGTTGGGCTAGCGGGGGTAGGAATGAGCAGTTCTTC.

This clone turned up a few times. Other DNA sequences in this specimen translate into the identical CDR3. V gene TRBV12-5 combines with J gene TRBJ2-7; D ambiguous. V dropped 5 bases and J dropped 1 base, with 15 bases sitting between them. The CDR3 is made up of 15 amino acids. The germline CDR1 and CDR2 sequences are LGHNT and FRNRAP. CDR3 nucleotides: TGTGCTAGTGGTCCCGCGACGGGTGGTTCCTACGAGCAGTACTTC. This codes for CASGPATGGSYEQYF.

The chain couples TRBV6-5 to TRBJ2-7; D call uncertain. The CDR3 covers 14 residues. Germline V gene sequence: CDR1 MNHEY, CDR2 SVGAGI. V was shortened by 2 bases and J by 0 bases, with 8 bases between the two germline ends. In nucleotides, the CDR3 is TGTGCCAGCAGTTACCAGGATGCCTCCTACGAGCAGTACTTC. Protein: CASSYQDASYEQYF.

The rearrangement joins TRBV27 to TRBJ1-2; D might be TRBD1 (6 bases). The CDR3 contains 13 residues. V lost 2 bases to trimming and J lost 4 bases, with 8 bases between them. Germline CDR1 reads MNHEY; CDR2 reads SMNVEV (reference sequence). CDR3 amino acids: CASSLGGPYGYTF. The CDR3 DNA is TGTGCCAGCAGTTTAGGGGGGCCCTATGGCTACACCTTC.

This rearrangement joins TRBV6-2 or TRBV6-3 to TRBJ1-3; perhaps TRBD1 as D (5 bases). Germline V gene lookup returns CDR1 MNHEY and CDR2 SVGEGT. The V end was cut by 5 bases, the J end by 0 bases, with 11 bases between. The CDR3 has 15 residues. The CDR3 spells CASSITGSSGNTIYF. The CDR3 DNA follows: TGTGCCAGCAGTATCACAGGTAGCTCTGGAAACACCATATATTTT.

The chain carries TRBV12-3 or TRBV12-4 and TRBJ1-2; D call uncertain. This CDR3 is 13 amino acids long. Between the trimmed V and J ends, which lost 6 bases and 8 bases, there was a span of 16 bases. CDR3 loop: CASSPTFAFGYTF. The CDR3, as DNA: TGTGCCAGCAGCCCTACTTTTGCATTCGGCTACACCTTC.

V gene TRBV7-8 combines with J gene TRBJ2-3; D is undetermined. With 2 bases removed from V and 5 bases from J, the gap between germline ends came to 26 bases. CDR1 and CDR2 from the germline V gene are SGHVS and FQNEAQ. The CDR3 extends over 19 amino acids. CDR3 DNA: TGTGCCAGCAGCTTATCGGTACCGGCTCTACGTGGGGTTGGAGATACGCAGTATTTT. Translated, it gives CASSLSVPALRGVGDTQYF.

There are a few counts of this clone. The chain employs TRBV25-1 and TRBJ2-1; D may match TRBD1 or TRBD2 (5 bases each). Germline CDR1 is MGHDK and CDR2 is SYGVNS. V was cut by 6 bases and J by 0 bases, with 9 bases left in between. The CDR3 length is 14 residues. The chain's CDR3 is CASRAGSSYNEQFF. Written as DNA, the CDR3 is TGTGCCAGCAGGGCAGGGAGCTCCTACAATGAGCAGTTCTTC.

CDR3 amino acids: CASSLELAEGYSYEQYF. The CDR3 nucleotides read TGTGCCAGCAGCTTGGAACTAGCGGAGGGATACTCCTACGAGCAGTACTTC. The J gene is TRBJ2-7, the V gene TRBV5-6, with 8 bases aligning to TRBD2. Germline V gives CDR1 SGHDT, CDR2 YYEEEE. CDR3 length: 17 amino acids. V dropped 0 bases and J dropped 0; count of bases not matched to a gene: 8.